This T cell receptor beta chain was sequenced in a study of technical replicates of blood from several donors. Some clones are missing from TCRdb's copy, which holds only in-frame ones; the method was immunoSEQ multiplex PCR. This table has more than 65,000 clones, roughly nine tenths appearing once. Trimming pared 5 bases from V and 9 bases from J, leaving 17 bases between. The CDR3 totals 13 residues. CDR1 and CDR2 (germline): LGHNA, YNFKEQ. This clone was detected once. The TCR originated in a human donor in good health. Sequenced material: T cells isolated from PBMCs. The chain joins TRBV4-2 to TRBJ2-7; no firm D call. CDR3 in DNA: TGTGCCAGCAGCGAAGGTACCCTCAGTATGCAGTACTTC. Protein product: CASSEGTLSMQYF.